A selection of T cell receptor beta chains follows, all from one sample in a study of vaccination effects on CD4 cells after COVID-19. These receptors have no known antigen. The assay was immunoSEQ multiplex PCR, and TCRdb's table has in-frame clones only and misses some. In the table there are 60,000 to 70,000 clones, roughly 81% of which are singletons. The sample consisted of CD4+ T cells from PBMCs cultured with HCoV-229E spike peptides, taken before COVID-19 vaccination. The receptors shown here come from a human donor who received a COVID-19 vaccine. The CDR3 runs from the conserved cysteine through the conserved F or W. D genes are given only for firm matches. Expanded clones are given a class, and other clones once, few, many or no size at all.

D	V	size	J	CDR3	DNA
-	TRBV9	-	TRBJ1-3	CASRAGINSGNTIYF	TGTGCCAGCAGAGCCGGGATCAACTCTGGAAACACCATATATTTT
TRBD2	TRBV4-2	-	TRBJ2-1	CASSRLTSGGAPHEQFF	TGTGCCAGCAGCCGCCTCACTAGCGGGGGGGCCCCACATGAGCAGTTCTTC
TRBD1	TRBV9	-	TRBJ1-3	CASSVASGTGRSGNTIYF	TGTGCCAGCAGCGTAGCCTCCGGGACAGGGAGGTCTGGAAACACCATATATTTT
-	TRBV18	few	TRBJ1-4	CASSRGEVEKLFF	TGTGCCAGCTCAAGGGGTGAGGTGGAAAAACTGTTTTTT
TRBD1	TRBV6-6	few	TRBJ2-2	CASSRQGVGTGELFF	TGTGCCAGCAGTCGACAGGGGGTTGGCACCGGGGAGCTGTTTTTT
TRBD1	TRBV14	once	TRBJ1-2	CASSQEGSGGRYRRYGYTF	TGTGCCAGCAGCCAAGAGGGGTCAGGGGGCCGTTATAGACGCTATGGCTACACCTTC
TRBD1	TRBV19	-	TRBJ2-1	CASRTSRLDRAVKNEQFF	TGTGCCAGTAGAACCTCTCGTCTCGACAGGGCTGTTAAGAATGAGCAGTTCTTC
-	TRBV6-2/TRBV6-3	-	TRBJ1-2	CASSSGTTNYGYTF	TGTGCCAGCAGTTCCGGGACAACAAACTATGGCTACACCTTC
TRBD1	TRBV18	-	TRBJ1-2	CASSPYSDFSYRGKDGYTF	TGTGCCAGCTCACCCTACTCCGATTTTTCGTACAGGGGTAAGGATGGCTACACCTTC
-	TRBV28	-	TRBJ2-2	CASMRGRDTGELFF	TGTGCCAGCATGCGGGGCCGTGACACCGGGGAGCTGTTTTTT
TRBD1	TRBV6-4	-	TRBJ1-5	CASSSTGNNQPQHF	TGTGCCAGCAGTTCGACAGGGAATAATCAGCCCCAGCATTTT
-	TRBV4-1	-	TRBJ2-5	CASSQDRWEETQYF	TGCGCCAGCAGCCAAGATCGTTGGGAGGAGACCCAGTACTTC
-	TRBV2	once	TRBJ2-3	CASRVADTQYF	TGTGCCAGCAGGGTAGCAGATACGCAGTATTTT
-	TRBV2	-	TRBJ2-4	CASLGVAKNIQYF	TGTGCCAGCTTGGGAGTAGCCAAAAACATTCAGTACTTC
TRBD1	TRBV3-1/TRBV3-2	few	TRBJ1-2	CASSQRDRGNGYTF	TGTGCCAGCAGCCAACGGGACAGGGGGAATGGCTACACCTTC
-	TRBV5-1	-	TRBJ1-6	CASSLEAANSPLHF	TGCGCCAGCAGCTTGGAGGCAGCTAATTCACCCCTCCACTTT
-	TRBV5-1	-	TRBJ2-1	CASSLSVTNAPGAYNEQFF	TGCGCCAGCAGCCTATCCGTTACTAATGCCCCGGGGGCCTACAATGAGCAGTTCTTC